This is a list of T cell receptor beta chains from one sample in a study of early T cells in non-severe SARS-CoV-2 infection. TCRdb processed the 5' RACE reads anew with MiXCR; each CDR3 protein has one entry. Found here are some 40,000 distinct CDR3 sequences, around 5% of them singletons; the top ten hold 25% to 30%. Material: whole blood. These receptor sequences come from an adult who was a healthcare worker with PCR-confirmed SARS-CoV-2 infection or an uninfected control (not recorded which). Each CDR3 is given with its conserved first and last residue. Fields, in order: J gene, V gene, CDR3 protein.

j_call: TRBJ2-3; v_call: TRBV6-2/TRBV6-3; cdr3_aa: CASSPAGQSTDTQYF
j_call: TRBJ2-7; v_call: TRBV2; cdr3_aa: CASSPGTKSLEEQYF
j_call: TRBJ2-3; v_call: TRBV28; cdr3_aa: CASSPGLAGVTDTQYF
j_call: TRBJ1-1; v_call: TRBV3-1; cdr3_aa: CASSQGPTLYAAFF
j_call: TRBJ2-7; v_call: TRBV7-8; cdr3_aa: CASSLVPSGRLGGEQYF
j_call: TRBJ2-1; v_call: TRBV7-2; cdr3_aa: CASSLAGTVDNEQFF
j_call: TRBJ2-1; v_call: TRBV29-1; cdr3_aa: CSVVLGQGSGNEQFF
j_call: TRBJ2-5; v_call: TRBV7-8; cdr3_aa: CASSLEARVAETQYF
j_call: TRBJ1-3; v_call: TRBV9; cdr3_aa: CASSAGQQSGNTIYF
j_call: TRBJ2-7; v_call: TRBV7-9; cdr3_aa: CASRKGGEAYEQYF
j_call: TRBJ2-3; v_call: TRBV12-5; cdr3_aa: CASGLVVTGTRANTQYF
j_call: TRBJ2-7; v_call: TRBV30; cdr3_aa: CAWNPGRRARQYF
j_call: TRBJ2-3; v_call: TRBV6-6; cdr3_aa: CASRTPSADTQYF
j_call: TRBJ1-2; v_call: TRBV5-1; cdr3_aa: CASSSTTEGATF
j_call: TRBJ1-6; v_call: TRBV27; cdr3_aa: CASTVAGRNSPLHF
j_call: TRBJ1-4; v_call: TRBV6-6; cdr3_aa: CASSKTVATNEKLFF
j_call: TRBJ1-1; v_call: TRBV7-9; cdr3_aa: CASSWVGLRNTEAFF
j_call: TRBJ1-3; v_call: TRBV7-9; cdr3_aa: CASSRDISGNTIYF
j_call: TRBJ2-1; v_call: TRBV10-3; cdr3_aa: CAISEHLVNEQFF
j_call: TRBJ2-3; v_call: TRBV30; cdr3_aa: CAWGTAGADTQYF
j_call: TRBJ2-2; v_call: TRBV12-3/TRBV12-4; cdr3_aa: CASSLSPPDTGELFF
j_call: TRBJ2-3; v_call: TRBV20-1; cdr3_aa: CSARDPTSGASTDTQYF
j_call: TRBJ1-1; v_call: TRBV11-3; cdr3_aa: CASSPDGGTEAFF
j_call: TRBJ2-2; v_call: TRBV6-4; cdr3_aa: CASSDSPGTGELFF
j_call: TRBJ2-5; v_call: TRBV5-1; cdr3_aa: CASSQGGQETQYF
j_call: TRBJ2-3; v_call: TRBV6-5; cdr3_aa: CASSYGLAAPDTQYF
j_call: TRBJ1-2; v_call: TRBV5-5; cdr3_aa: CASSLVTRSYGYTF
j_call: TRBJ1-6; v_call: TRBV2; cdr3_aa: CASRTDYNSPLHF
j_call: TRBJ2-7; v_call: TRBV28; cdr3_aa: CASSKNRVSYEQYF
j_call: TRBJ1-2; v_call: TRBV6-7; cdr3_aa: CASSSHTLNYGYTF
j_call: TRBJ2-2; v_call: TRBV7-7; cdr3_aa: CASSSRNTGELFF
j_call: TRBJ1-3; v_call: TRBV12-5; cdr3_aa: CASGLGTTLSGNTIYF
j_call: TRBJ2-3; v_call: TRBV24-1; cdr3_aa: CATEGTPSTDTQYF
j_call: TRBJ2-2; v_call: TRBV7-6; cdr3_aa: CASARRVTGELFF
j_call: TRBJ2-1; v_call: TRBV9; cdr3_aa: CASSVDGGSYNEQFF
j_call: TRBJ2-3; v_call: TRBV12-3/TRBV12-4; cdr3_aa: CASSRTSGGSSTDTQYF
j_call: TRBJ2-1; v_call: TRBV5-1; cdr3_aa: CASSFQGYNEQFF
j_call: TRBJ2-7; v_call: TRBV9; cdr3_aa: CASSARGSGTYEQYF
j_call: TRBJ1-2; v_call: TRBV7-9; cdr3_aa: CASSLFQPGDGYTF
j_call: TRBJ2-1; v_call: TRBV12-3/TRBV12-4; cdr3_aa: CASSFGRNEQFF
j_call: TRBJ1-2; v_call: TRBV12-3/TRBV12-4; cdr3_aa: CASSTGQGVEGNYGYTF
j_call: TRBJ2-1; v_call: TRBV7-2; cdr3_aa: CASSLGLTGGNEQFF
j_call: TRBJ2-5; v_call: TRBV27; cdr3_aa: CASKLAGGPVQETQYF
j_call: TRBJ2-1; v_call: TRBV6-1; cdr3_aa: CASSLRGSLGLNEQFF
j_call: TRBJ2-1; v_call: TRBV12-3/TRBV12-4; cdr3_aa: CASSPPLWELNNEQFF
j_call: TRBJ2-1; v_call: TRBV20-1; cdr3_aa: CSAGGLLSGGPFF
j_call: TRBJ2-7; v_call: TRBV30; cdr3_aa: CAWRGGRPYYEQYF
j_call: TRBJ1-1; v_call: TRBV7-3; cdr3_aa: CASSLQGAVTEAFF
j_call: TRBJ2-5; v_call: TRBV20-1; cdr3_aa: CSARGQGSGVVETQYF
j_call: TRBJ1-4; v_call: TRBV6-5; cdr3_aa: CASKTTARGSNEKLFF
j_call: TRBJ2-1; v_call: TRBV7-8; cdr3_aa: CASSLVALAGGRYNEQFF
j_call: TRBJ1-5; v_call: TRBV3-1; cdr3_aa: CASSQTGRSNQPQHF
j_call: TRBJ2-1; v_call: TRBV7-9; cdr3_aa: CASSLYAGLAGDEQFF
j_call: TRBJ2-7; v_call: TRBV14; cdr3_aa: CASSQESASGRYEQYF
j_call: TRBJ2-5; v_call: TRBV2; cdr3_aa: CASRVEETQYF
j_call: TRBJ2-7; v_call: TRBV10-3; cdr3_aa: CATLTGTSGSYEQYF
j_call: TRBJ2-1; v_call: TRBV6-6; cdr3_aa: CASSYTTVPGEQFF